This T cell receptor beta chain was found in a study of cytomegalovirus exposure and HLA in healthy donors. This clone was observed a handful of times. No antigen is known for it. V lost 3 bases to trimming and J lost 11 bases, with 19 bases between them. The CDR3 spans 14 residues. The germline CDR1 and CDR2 sequences are LGHNA and YNFKEQ. The donors, nominally healthy at sampling, likely had unrecorded immune exposures. Study-wide findings and caveats: Looking again later, the authors saw that most CMV-associated TCR beta chains seemed HLA-restricted.

In the PCR, 60 Vbeta and 13 Jbeta primers were used. Original processing methods: Unique TCR beta chains numbered around 80 million in a later analysis, with around 12 million shared. TCRdb keeps only in-frame clones here, not all; method: immunoSEQ multiplex PCR. V, J and clone size reflect that table, while D and trimming were determined from the DNA. This sample has 150,000 to 200,000 clones, with roughly 80% found just once. This clonotype originated in a woman between 40 and 55 years old in good health and CMV-seropositive. The sequenced sample consisted of PBMCs. This chain uses TRBV4-2 with TRBJ2-5, with a tentative D call TRBD1 (8 bases). The CDR3 DNA sequence: TGTGCCAGCAGCCAGGGGGACACAGGGGGGGAGCAGTACTTC. As protein: CASSQGDTGGEQYF.